The following is a T cell receptor (beta chain) sequence with its context. Its antigen remains unidentified. These data are taken from a study of CD8+ T cells in alopecia areata. General study points: There were many expanded lesional clones persisting in scalp and blood during tofacitinib. On tofacitinib, scalp clonality and expanded CD8+ clones among top 100 fell significantly.

The CDR3 has 15 residues. CDR1 is SQVTM, CDR2 ANQGSEA, per germline. V gave up 6 bases and J gave up 4 bases; unmatched junction bases: 13. This sample's treatment: oral pan-JAK inhibitor, 5-10 mg twice daily. Researchers gathered lesional scalp punch biopsies and peripheral blood from patients with alopecia areata. Reverse transcription of extracted RNA yielded cDNA, which provided the sequencing template. Method: immunoSEQ multiplex PCR; TCRdb's copy keeps in-frame clones and lacks some. The sample consists of 150,000 to 200,000 clones, approximately 50% of them appearing once. This clonotype originated in a human donor with alopecia areata. This chain links TRBV29-1 with TRBJ2-5; 8 nucleotides agree with TRBD2. Specimen: CD8+ T cells sorted from blood, collected around week 52, from a patient treated with tofacitinib. CDR3 bases: TGCAGCGTACATGATCCGGGACTAGGGGGAGAGACCCAGTACTTC. Translating it yields CSVHDPGLGGETQYF.